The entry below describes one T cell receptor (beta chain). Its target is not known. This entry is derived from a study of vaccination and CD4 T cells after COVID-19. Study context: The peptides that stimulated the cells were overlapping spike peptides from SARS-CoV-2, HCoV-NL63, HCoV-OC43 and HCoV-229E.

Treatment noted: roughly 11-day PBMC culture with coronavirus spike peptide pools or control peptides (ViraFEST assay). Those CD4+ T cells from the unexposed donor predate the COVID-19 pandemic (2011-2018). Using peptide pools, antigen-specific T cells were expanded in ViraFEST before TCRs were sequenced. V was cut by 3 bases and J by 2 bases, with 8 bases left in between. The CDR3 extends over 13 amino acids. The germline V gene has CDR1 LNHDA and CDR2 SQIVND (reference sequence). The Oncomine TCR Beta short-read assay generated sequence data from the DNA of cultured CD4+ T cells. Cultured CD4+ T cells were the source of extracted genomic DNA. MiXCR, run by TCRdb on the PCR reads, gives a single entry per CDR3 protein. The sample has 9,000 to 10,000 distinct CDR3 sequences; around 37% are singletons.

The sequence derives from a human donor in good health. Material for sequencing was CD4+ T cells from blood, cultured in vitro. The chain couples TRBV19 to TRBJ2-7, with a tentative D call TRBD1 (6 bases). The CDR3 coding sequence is TGTGCCAGTAGTATGCCAGGGGCCTACGAGCAGTACTTC. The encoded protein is CASSMPGAYEQYF.